Below, 30 T cell receptor beta chains from the same sample are listed, as sequenced in a study of Tregs in tolerant kidney transplant recipients. The data were produced by immunoSEQ multiplex PCR, yet TCRdb's version contains in-frame clones alone and is incomplete. The repertoire holds some 110,000 clones, with 92% as singletons. The sequenced sample consisted of CD4+ T cells from blood. These receptors were obtained from a human donor in good health.

About this clone itself: Mismatch with germline at one junction end may stem from a read error. The V gene is TRBV2, the J gene TRBJ1-1; unclear D gene. This CDR3 spans 13 amino acids. Germline V gene sequence: CDR1 SNHLY, CDR2 FYNNEI. As DNA, the CDR3 is TGTGCCAGCAGTGTAAATCCCTTCTCAGCCCCGATTTTT. As protein: CASSVNPFSAPIF.

As concerns this clone: Germline is not matched at one junction end, which may reflect a read error. V is TRBV7-6 and J is TRBJ1-2; D ambiguous. The CDR3 loop spans 15 amino acids. Germline CDR1 and CDR2: SGHVS and FNYEAQ. CDR3 region: CASSSPGEGPYDYTF. The CDR3 DNA follows: TGTGCCAGCAGCTCCCCGGGAGAAGGACCTTATGACTACACCTTC.

V usage is TRBV7-6 and J usage is TRBJ2-5, with D possibly matching TRBD1 (6 bases). The V end was cut by 4 bases, the J end by 2 bases, with 8 bases between. CDR1 is SGHVS, CDR2 FNYEAQ, per germline. CDR3 size: 13 residues. The CDR3 DNA sequence: TGTGCCAGCAGCTCCGGACAGCAAGAGACCCAGTACTTC. This sequence encodes CASSSGQQETQYF.

The chain recombines TRBV7-9 with TRBJ1-2; D is possibly TRBD1 (6 bases). The germline V gene has CDR1 SEHNR and CDR2 FQNEAQ (reference sequence). The CDR3 length is 13 residues. Trimming removed 7 bases from V and 5 bases from J, with 14 bases in between. CDR3 sequence reads: CASTELGGYGYTF. The DNA for the CDR3 is TGTGCCAGCACCGAGCTAGGGGGGTATGGCTACACCTTC.

The chain carries TRBV5-1 and TRBJ2-4; D is tentatively TRBD1 or TRBD2 (5 bases each). V was cut by 4 bases and J by 0 bases, with 14 bases left in between. Germline V lookup: CDR1 SGHRS, CDR2 YFSETQ. The CDR3 spans 16 residues. CDR3 sequence (DNA): TGCGCCAGCAGCACCACAGAGGGGATAGCCAAAAACATTCAGTACTTC. Translated, it gives CASSTTEGIAKNIQYF.

This chain connects TRBV9 to TRBJ2-3; no reliable D call. V dropped 3 bases and J dropped 0 bases, with 11 bases sitting between them. The germline V gene encodes CDR1 SGDLS and CDR2 YYNGEE. CDR3 length: 15 residues. The CDR3: CASSAELASTDTQYF. The CDR3, as DNA: TGTGCCAGCAGCGCCGAGTTGGCTAGCACAGATACGCAGTATTTT.

The V and J genes are TRBV5-4 and TRBJ2-2; a weak D match, TRBD1 (5 bases). V lost 1 base and J 6 bases, leaving 13 bases between the germline ends. The CDR3 sequence is 15 residues long. The germline CDR1 and CDR2 sequences are SGHNT and YYREEE (reference sequence). The CDR3: CASSLSPAGSGELFF. The CDR3 DNA reads as TGTGCCAGCAGCTTGAGTCCCGCAGGGTCCGGGGAGCTGTTTTTT.

This clone was seen once. V usage is TRBV19 and J usage is TRBJ1-5; TRBD1 might be the D (6 bases). This CDR3 spans 14 amino acids. Germline CDR1 is LNHDA and CDR2 is SQIVND (reference sequence). V was trimmed by 6 bases and J by 1 base, leaving 10 bases between them. The CDR3 is CASRGHTSNQPQHF. The CDR3 DNA is TGTGCCAGTAGGGGACATACAAGCAATCAGCCCCAGCATTTT.

The CDR3 loop is CASSPVRGSNQPQHF. CDR3 coding DNA: TGTGCCAGCAGCCCGGTCAGGGGGAGCAATCAGCCCCAGCATTTT. The V call is TRBV21-1, the J call TRBJ1-5; TRBD1, the table's D call, lacks a check against the DNA. TRBV21-1 is classified as a pseudogene. The CDR3 is 15 amino acids.

CDR3 nucleotides: TGTGCCAGTACCTTAAGGGTTCTGAACACCGGGGAGCTGTTTTTT. Protein product: CASTLRVLNTGELFF. The chain recombines TRBV19 with TRBJ2-2, with D hard to call. The CDR3 spans 15 residues. Trimming left V 7 bases short and J 1 base short, with 13 bases between. Looked up from germline, CDR1 is LNHDA and CDR2 is SQIVND (reference sequence).

This clone was observed many times. CDR3 in amino acids: CASRSQGISEQYF. CDR3 nucleotides: TGTGCCAGCAGATCACAGGGGATAAGCGAGCAGTACTTC. The chain links TRBV2 to TRBJ2-7; 7 bases are shared with TRBD1. The V gene end was trimmed by 6 bases and the J gene end by 6 bases; junction bases not matched to a gene: 8. CDR3 size: 13 residues. Germline V gene lookup returns CDR1 SNHLY and CDR2 FYNNEI.

The rearrangement uses TRBV7-2 and TRBJ1-2; D is ambiguous. Looked up from germline, CDR1 is SGHTA and CDR2 is FQGNSA. The CDR3 is 12 amino acids. V was trimmed by 5 bases and J by 7 bases, leaving 11 bases between them. CDR3 nucleotides: TGTGCCAGCAGCCCAGGCGGTGCTGGCTACACCTTC. The encoded protein is CASSPGGAGYTF.

The CDR3 reads CASSYGPVVGGNTIYF. CDR3 nucleotides: TGTGCCAGCAGCTACGGGCCCGTGGTCGGTGGAAACACCATATATTTT. The rearrangement uses TRBV9 and TRBJ1-3, with unresolved D. The germline gives CDR1 SGDLS, CDR2 YYNGEE. Trimming took 4 bases from V and 3 from J, leaving 17 bases between them. CDR3 length: 16 amino acids.

This chain joins TRBV9 and TRBJ1-5; D unclear. CDR1 and CDR2 from the germline V gene are SGDLS and YYNGEE. The CDR3 consists of 16 residues. V was cut by 0 bases and J by 7 bases, with 17 bases left in between. The CDR3 DNA sequence: TGTGCCAGCAGCGTAGGGGTAGGGAGGGAGGGACAGCCCCAGCATTTT. As protein: CASSVGVGREGQPQHF. Full variable domain (outside the CDR3, taken from reference TRBV9 and TRBJ1-5): DSGVTQTPKHLITATGQRVTLRCSPRSGDLSVYWYQQSLDQGLQFLIQYYNGEERAKGNILERFSAQQFPDLHSELNLSSLELGDSALYFCASSVGVGREGQPQHFGDGTRLSIL.

The chain has TRBV5-1 and TRBJ2-1; 10 nucleotides line up with TRBD2. CDR3 length equals 16 residues. The J segment lost 7 bases and the V segment lost 5 bases, leaving 12 bases of the junction unmatched. CDR1 is SGHRS, CDR2 YFSETQ, per germline. CDR3 DNA sequence: TGCGCCAGCAGTCGTTCAGCGGGAGGGGTTGGGAATGAGCAGTTCTTC. It specifies CASSRSAGGVGNEQFF.

The rearrangement links TRBV6-1 to TRBJ1-1; no firm D call. From germline, CDR1 is MNHNS and CDR2 SASEGT. Trimming stripped 1 base from V and 4 bases from J, with 13 bases between. There are 15 residues in the CDR3. CDR3 residues: CASSEGREGRTEAFF. The CDR3 region has the DNA TGTGCCAGCAGTGAAGGCCGAGAGGGCCGCACTGAAGCTTTCTTT.

The chain links TRBV10-3 to TRBJ1-2, with TRBD1 matching over 9 bases. With 6 bases clipped from V and 6 bases from J, the junction kept 2 bases outside the gene matches. The V gene's germline CDR1 is ENHRY and CDR2 SYGVKD. The CDR3 is made up of 12 amino acids. The CDR3 reads CAIRGQGDGYTF. The CDR3, as DNA: TGTGCCATCAGGGGACAGGGAGATGGCTACACCTTC.

The chain recombines TRBV4-2 with TRBJ2-7; possibly TRBD1 for D (6 bases). This CDR3 is 15 amino acids long. The germline CDR1 and CDR2 sequences are LGHNA and YNFKEQ. Trimming removed 1 base from V and 2 bases from J, with 12 bases in between. The CDR3 loop is CASSQVLQGPYEQYF. DNA of the CDR3: TGTGCCAGCAGCCAAGTTTTACAGGGCCCCTACGAGCAGTACTTC.

The genes are TRBV11-3 and TRBJ1-1; D remains ambiguous. The CDR3 runs 13 residues. Germline V gives CDR1 SGHNT, CDR2 YENEEA. The V and J ends lost 2 bases and 5 bases respectively, with 9 bases between them. The DNA of the CDR3 is TGTGCCAGCAGCTTAAGTGGCGGGACTGAAGCTTTCTTT. Protein product: CASSLSGGTEAFF.

This chain links TRBV2 with TRBJ1-5; D might be TRBD1 (5 bases). The CDR3 runs 16 residues. From germline, CDR1 is SNHLY and CDR2 FYNNEI. Trimming removed 7 bases at V and 2 bases at J, with 18 bases between. CDR3 sequence (DNA): TGTGCCAGCAAGACGCGGGGGGGGAATGGCAATCAGCCCCAGCATTTT. Translated: CASKTRGGNGNQPQHF.

The chain has TRBV10-3 and TRBJ2-7; 12 bases map to TRBD2. This CDR3 has 15 residues. CDR1 and CDR2 from the germline V gene are ENHRY and SYGVKD. V lost 2 bases to trimming and J lost 2 bases; unmatched junction nucleotides: 1. CDR3 bases: TGTGCCATCAGTGAGGGACTAGCGGGGCCCTACGAGCAGTACTTC. It is translated as CAISEGLAGPYEQYF.

This chain joins TRBV11-2 and TRBJ2-1; D tentatively fits TRBD1 or TRBD2 (5 bases each). The CDR3 has 15 residues. Germline V gene data show CDR1 as SGHAT and CDR2 as FQNNGV. V lost 6 bases, J lost 0 bases, and 12 bases lay in between. The CDR3 spells CASSLGASSYNEQFF. CDR3 nucleotide sequence: TGTGCCAGCAGTCTCGGGGCGAGCTCCTACAATGAGCAGTTCTTC.

This sequence joins TRBV5-1 and TRBJ2-7; TRBD1 is a possible D gene (5 bases). This CDR3 is 14 amino acids long. CDR1 and CDR2 (germline): SGHRS, YFSETQ. Trimming cost V 4 bases and J 2 bases, with 13 bases left between them. The CDR3 reads CASSPWQGAYEQYF. CDR3 DNA sequence: TGCGCCAGCAGCCCCTGGCAGGGTGCCTACGAGCAGTACTTC.

J is TRBJ2-6 and V is TRBV5-1; no clear D. Germline V gene data show CDR1 as SGHRS and CDR2 as YFSETQ. The CDR3 is 15 amino acids. Trimming stripped 0 bases from V and 4 bases from J, with 8 bases between. The CDR3 here is CASSLVGSGANVLTF. CDR3 sequence (DNA): TGCGCCAGCAGCTTGGTAGGGTCGGGGGCCAACGTCCTGACTTTC.

V usage is TRBV29-1 and J usage is TRBJ2-5; possibly TRBD2 for D (7 bases). This CDR3 has 13 amino acids. V was trimmed by 8 bases and J by 5 bases, leaving 18 bases between them. Germline CDR1 and CDR2: SQVTM and ANQGSEA. CDR3 sequence: CSLRGGGQETQYF. CDR3 nucleotides: TGCAGCCTCCGGGGAGGGGGGCAGGAGACCCAGTACTTC.

This clone was seen just once. The chain links TRBV7-8 to TRBJ2-6; perhaps TRBD1 as D (5 bases). V shed 4 bases and J shed 5 bases, with 15 bases lying between them. From germline, CDR1 is SGHVS and CDR2 FQNEAQ. There are 16 residues in the CDR3. CDR3 residues: CASSSVGQSRANVLTF. The CDR3 DNA reads TGTGCCAGCAGCTCAGTCGGACAAAGTCGGGCCAACGTCCTGACTTTC.

The rearrangement links TRBV13 to TRBJ2-7, with D possibly matching TRBD2 (6 bases). V gave up 4 bases and J gave up 3 bases, with 16 bases separating them. CDR3 size: 15 residues. Germline CDR1 PRHDT, CDR2 FYEKMQ (reference sequence). DNA of the CDR3: TGTGCCAGCAGCTGGGGCGGAGGGGTTGACTACGAGCAGTACTTC. Its translation: CASSWGGGVDYEQYF.

The chain couples TRBV2 to TRBJ1-2; the D is unclear. V was pared by 5 bases and J by 3 bases, with 4 bases between. This CDR3 spans 11 amino acids. Germline lookup yields CDR1 SNHLY and CDR2 FYNNEI. The CDR3 region is CASSPHYGYTF. In DNA, the CDR3 is TGTGCCAGCAGTCCCCACTATGGCTACACCTTC.

This clone was seen only a few times. The rearrangement uses TRBV18 and TRBJ1-1, with D maybe TRBD1 (5 bases). CDR3 length: 18 residues. Germline CDR1 KGHSH, CDR2 LQKENI. Trimming removed 0 bases at V and 3 bases at J, with 20 bases between. The DNA of the CDR3 is TGTGCCAGCTCACCACCGTGGTCCTTCTCGCGAGGGGACACTGAAGCTTTCTTT. Translating it yields CASSPPWSFSRGDTEAFF.

This chain connects TRBV5-1 to TRBJ2-1; 7 bases match TRBD2. Germline CDR1 is SGHRS and CDR2 is YFSETQ. Trimming cost V 0 bases and J 3 bases; bases outside gene matches: 18. This CDR3 region has 20 residues. CDR3 DNA: TGCGCCAGCAGCTTGGTGGCGATTCCGGGCAAACTAGCGCTCTACAATGAGCAGTTCTTC. Protein sequence: CASSLVAIPGKLALYNEQFF.